The subject of this entry is one T cell receptor beta chain. Its antigen remains unknown. This sample was taken from a study of cytomegalovirus exposure and HLA in healthy donors. Amplification used 60 Vbeta primers and 13 Jbeta primers. TCRdb keeps only in-frame clones here, not all; method: immunoSEQ multiplex PCR. This sample carries more than 200,000 clones, roughly 80% of them seen once, and the ten largest clones take 0.2% to 0.25%. Each donor was nominally healthy when sampled (though unrecorded immune exposures were likely). Findings of the study overall: HLA allele associations emerged for some 16,000 TCR beta sequences in a later analysis, at 0.05 false discovery rate.

This CDR3 region has 16 residues. The V end lost 6 bases, the J end lost 4 bases, and 16 bases lay between the germline ends. Looked up from germline, CDR1 is SNHLY and CDR2 is FYNNEI. The V call is TRBV2, the J call TRBJ1-6; a weak D match, TRBD1 (5 bases). The receptor's source is a girl aged 2 to 9 in good health and CMV-seronegative. Sequenced: PBMCs. The CDR3 DNA is TGTGCCAGCAGACGGGAGGGGATCGATTATAATTCACCCCTCCACTTT. This translates into CASRREGIDYNSPLHF.